What follows are 14 T cell receptor beta chains derived from one specimen sequenced in a study of identical twins. Each CDR3 protein is one row after TCRdb ran MiXCR on the 5' RACE reads. The sample has 1.5 million to 2 million distinct CDR3 sequences; about 32% are singletons. Sample: cord blood. All receptors derive from a newborn girl in good health.

This clonotype occurred a few times. The rearrangement joins TRBV5-1 to TRBJ2-5; D might be TRBD2 (6 bases). The germline V gene encodes CDR1 SGHRS and CDR2 YFSETQ. V was pared by 4 bases and J by 2 bases, with 12 bases between. The CDR3 covers 14 residues. CDR3 sequence (DNA): TGCGCCAGCAGCCATGGGGGGTATCAAGAGACCCAGTACTTC. Its protein product is CASSHGGYQETQYF.

This clonotype was observed at least ten times. The chain links TRBV6-1 to TRBJ2-1; weak D call: TRBD1 (5 bases). Deletions cut 4 bases from V and 4 bases from J, with 8 bases between. CDR1 is MNHNS and CDR2 is SASEGT in the germline V gene. This CDR3 comprises 13 residues. CDR3 loop: CASSAAGYNEQFF. The CDR3 nucleotides read TGTGCCAGCAGTGCCGCAGGGTACAATGAGCAGTTCTTC.

This clonotype turned up a few times. This chain links TRBV7-9 with TRBJ2-1, with 7 bases identical to TRBD1. The CDR3 covers 15 residues. Germline CDR1 is SEHNR and CDR2 is FQNEAQ (reference sequence). After removal of 5 bases from V and 9 bases from J, the junction contained 13 bases not matched to a gene. CDR3: CASSTGQRRLGEQFF. DNA of the CDR3: TGTGCCAGCAGCACGGGACAGAGAAGGTTGGGTGAGCAGTTCTTC.

This clonotype turned up a few times. A much larger clone differs from this one at a single base, so this may be a read error. V gene TRBV3-1 combines with J gene TRBJ2-5; D gene ambiguous. The germline V gene has CDR1 LGHDT and CDR2 YNNKEL (reference sequence). The CDR3 runs 12 residues. CDR3 residues: CASSQGLETRYF. The CDR3 DNA reads as TGTGCCAGCAGCCAAGGTCTAGAGACCCGGTACTTC.

This clonotype was detected a few times. The chain combines TRBV4-1 with TRBJ1-6, with a possible D match to TRBD1 (6 bases). Germline V gene sequence: CDR1 MGHRA, CDR2 YSYEKL. The CDR3 loop spans 15 amino acids. Trimming took 5 bases from V and 8 from J, leaving 16 bases between them. The CDR3 spells CASSFVGGLDSPLHF. The DNA of the CDR3 is TGCGCCAGCAGCTTCGTCGGGGGGCTGGATTCACCCCTCCACTTT.

The J gene is TRBJ2-2, the V gene TRBV12-3 or TRBV12-4; possibly TRBD1 for D (6 bases). The V end was cut by 3 bases, the J end by 3 bases, with 11 bases between. The CDR3 consists of 15 residues. The CDR3 is CASSFYRADTGELFF. The CDR3 DNA follows: TGTGCCAGCAGTTTCTACAGGGCGGACACCGGGGAGCTGTTTTTT.

The CDR3 spells CSANPEYTDTQYF. CDR3 coding DNA: TGCAGTGCTAACCCGGAATACACAGATACGCAGTATTTT. V and J are TRBV20-1 and TRBJ2-3; D unclear. In germline, CDR1 is DFQATT, CDR2 SNEGSKA (reference sequence). The CDR3 has 13 residues. Trimming pared 4 bases from V and 2 bases from J, leaving 10 bases between.

The chain couples TRBV20-1 to TRBJ1-5; weak D call: TRBD1 (5 bases). V was clipped by 7 bases and J by 3 bases, with 13 bases between them. This CDR3 has 13 residues. Germline V gives CDR1 DFQATT, CDR2 SNEGSKA (reference sequence). The CDR3 here is CSVITGINQPQHF. The CDR3 nucleotides read TGCAGTGTTATTACAGGAATCAATCAGCCCCAGCATTTT.

This clonotype came up a few times. This chain uses TRBV6-5 with TRBJ2-7, with unresolved D. The germline gives CDR1 MNHEY, CDR2 SVGAGI. The V gene lost 2 bases and the J gene lost 4 bases, with 12 bases spanning the gap. The CDR3 has 14 residues. The CDR3 reads CASSYGVEEYEQYF. CDR3 bases: TGTGCCAGCAGTTACGGGGTTGAAGAATACGAGCAGTACTTC.

This clonotype has just a few counts. The chain joins TRBV11-2 to TRBJ2-7, with 7 bases fitting TRBD2. This CDR3 has 16 amino acids. Germline trimming cut 1 base from V and 5 bases from J; bases unmatched to any gene: 11. Germline assignment: CDR1 SGHAT and CDR2 FQNNGV. CDR3 sequence: CASSLGLGLVGDEQYF. The CDR3 DNA sequence: TGTGCCAGCAGCTTAGGATTAGGACTAGTAGGCGACGAGCAGTACTTC.

The chain couples TRBV20-1 to TRBJ2-7, with D possibly matching TRBD2 (7 bases). This CDR3 has 14 amino acids. Germline V gene lookup returns CDR1 DFQATT and CDR2 SNEGSKA (reference sequence). V was pared by 6 bases and J by 0 bases, with 15 bases between. CDR3 DNA sequence: TGCAGTGCACGGGGGGCAAGGGACTCCTACGAGCAGTACTTC. Translating it yields CSARGARDSYEQYF.

This clonotype occurred a few times. V gene TRBV20-1 combines with J gene TRBJ2-1; D is perhaps TRBD1 or TRBD2 (6 bases each). CDR1 and CDR2 (germline): DFQATT, SNEGSKA (reference sequence). This CDR3 comprises 14 residues. Trimming removed 1 base from V and 8 bases from J, with 15 bases in between. The CDR3 loop reads CSARGSGRGYEQFF. The CDR3 DNA reads as TGCAGTGCTAGAGGTAGCGGTAGGGGGTATGAGCAGTTCTTC.

This clonotype came up many times. The chain joins TRBV10-3 to TRBJ2-7; possibly TRBD1 for D (8 bases). Germline CDR1 ENHRY, CDR2 SYGVKD. V was clipped by 6 bases and J by 7 bases, with 19 bases between them. This CDR3 is 14 amino acids long. CDR3 bases: TGTGCCATCAGCCCCGGTCAACAGGGGGGGGAGCAGTACTTC. Amino acid sequence: CAISPGQQGGEQYF.

This clonotype was detected ten times or more. An end of the junction differs from the germline gene, which may be a read error. V and J are TRBV5-1 and TRBJ2-1, with 8 bases matching TRBD2. CDR3 length equals 14 residues. Germline lookup yields CDR1 SGHRS and CDR2 YFSETQ. CDR3 region: CASSLLAAYNEQFF. The CDR3 coding sequence is TGTGCCAGCAGTTTACTAGCGGCCTACAATGAGCAGTTCTTC.